This is a list of T cell receptor beta chains from one sample in a study of shared clonotypes between healthy human individuals. TCRdb keeps only in-frame clones here, not all; method: immunoSEQ multiplex PCR. This sample has 1,500,000 or so clones, with about 98.5% found just once. The specimen was naive CD4+ T cells sorted from blood. The receptor set was obtained from a man between 25 and 39 years old in good health. Both conserved end residues are part of each CDR3. D genes are given only for firm matches. Clone size is given for some rows only: seen once, a few or many times, or a class if the clone is expanded.

d_call | clone_size | j_call | v_call | cdr3_aa | cdr3_nt
NA | NA | TRBJ2-7 | TRBV27 | CASSPSGGGPYEQYF | TGTGCCAGCAGTCCTTCAGGGGGAGGGCCCTACGAGCAGTACTTC
NA | NA | TRBJ2-7 | TRBV10-3 | CAISESSGSPHEQYF | TGTGCCATCAGTGAGTCGAGTGGGAGCCCCCACGAGCAGTACTTC
NA | once | TRBJ2-5 | TRBV18 | CASSAYIETQYF | TGTGCCAGCTCCGCTTATATAGAGACCCAGTACTTC
NA | NA | TRBJ2-7 | TRBV5-6 | CASSSGHSYEQYF | TGTGCCAGCAGCTCCGGACACTCCTACGAGCAGTACTTC
NA | NA | TRBJ2-1 | TRBV9 | CASSVAVTGESQNEQFF | TGTGCCAGCAGCGTAGCAGTCACGGGAGAAAGCCAAAATGAGCAGTTCTTC
TRBD2 | NA | TRBJ2-5 | TRBV10-2 | CASSEFGRGTSGRRETQYF | TGCGCCAGCAGTGAGTTCGGCAGAGGGACTAGCGGGAGAAGAGAGACCCAGTACTTC
NA | NA | TRBJ2-1 | TRBV7-9 | CASPRGEGPEGVYNEQFF | TGTGCCAGTCCGAGGGGGGAGGGCCCCGAAGGTGTCTACAATGAGCAGTTCTTC
NA | NA | TRBJ2-7 | TRBV7-2 | CASSLGGIYEQYF | TGTGCCAGCAGCTTGGGTGGGATCTACGAGCAGTACTTC
NA | NA | TRBJ1-5 | TRBV5-5 | CASSSGQRNNQPQHF | TGTGCCAGCAGCTCAGGACAGAGAAACAATCAGCCCCAGCATTTT
NA | NA | TRBJ2-1 | TRBV29-1 | CSVGRGSSYNEQFF | TGCAGCGTTGGGAGGGGTAGCTCCTACAATGAGCAGTTCTTC
NA | NA | TRBJ1-3 | TRBV18 | CASSREFLRPGNTIYF | TGTGCCAGCTCTCGGGAGTTCTTACGGCCTGGAAACACCATATATTTT
TRBD2 | NA | TRBJ2-7 | TRBV27 | CASSLLGTIAYEQYF | TGTGCCAGCAGTTTATTGGGGACTATTGCCTACGAGCAGTACTTC
NA | NA | TRBJ2-1 | TRBV15 | CATHLDETRGYNEQFF | TGTGCCACCCACTTAGATGAGACTAGGGGCTACAATGAGCAGTTCTTC
NA | NA | TRBJ2-2 | TRBV7-8 | CASSLRTENTGELFF | TGTGCCAGCAGCCTCCGGACAGAGAACACCGGGGAGCTGTTTTTT
NA | NA | TRBJ2-3 | TRBV19 | CATGRTDTQYF | TGTGCCACCGGACGCACAGATACGCAGTATTTT
NA | NA | TRBJ1-5 | TRBV10-3 | CAISESRQNSNQPQHF | TGTGCCATCAGTGAGTCACGACAGAATAGCAATCAGCCCCAGCATTTT
TRBD2 | NA | TRBJ2-1 | TRBV4-2 | CASSPQGQLAGFYNEQFF | TGTGCCAGCAGCCCCCAAGGGCAACTAGCGGGATTTTACAATGAGCAGTTCTTC
NA | NA | TRBJ2-7 | TRBV2 | CASSEVAGRSYEQYF | TGTGCCAGCAGTGAAGTGGCGGGACGCTCCTACGAGCAGTACTTC
NA | once | TRBJ2-1 | TRBV15 | CATSSLRGVEVNEQFF | TGTGCCACCAGCAGCCTCAGGGGCGTCGAGGTCAATGAGCAGTTCTTC
NA | NA | TRBJ1-5 | TRBV19 | CASSILRGGQPQHF | TGTGCCAGTAGTATATTGAGGGGCGGTCAGCCCCAGCATTTT
NA | NA | TRBJ2-5 | TRBV11-2 | CASSLARGGQGETQYF | TGTGCCAGCAGCTTAGCCCGGGGGGGACAGGGAGAGACCCAGTACTTC
NA | NA | TRBJ2-2 | TRBV7-2 | CASSLDPGNTGELFF | TGTGCCAGCAGCTTAGATCCGGGGAACACCGGGGAGCTGTTTTTT
TRBD2 | NA | TRBJ2-3 | TRBV28 | CASSFRHTSGGDTQYF | TGTGCCAGCAGTTTCCGACATACTAGCGGGGGAGATACGCAGTATTTT
TRBD2 | NA | TRBJ2-5 | TRBV10-3 | CAISDKAGVYETQYF | TGTGCCATCAGTGATAAAGCGGGAGTATATGAGACCCAGTACTTC
NA | once | TRBJ2-2 | TRBV25-1 | CASSKSRTTRLGELFF | TGTGCCAGCAGTAAATCTAGGACAACCCGTCTCGGGGAGCTGTTTTTT
NA | NA | TRBJ1-5 | TRBV5-1 | CASSLGENQPQHF | TGCGCCAGCAGCTTGGGGGAAAACCAGCCCCAGCATTTT
TRBD2 | NA | TRBJ2-1 | TRBV15 | CATSPDSGRRNEQFF | TGTGCCACCAGCCCGGACAGCGGGAGGAGGAATGAGCAGTTCTTC
NA | NA | TRBJ2-5 | TRBV7-6 | CASSQVETQYF | TGTGCCAGCAGCCAGGTGGAGACCCAGTACTTC
NA | once | TRBJ1-1 | TRBV7-2 | CASSPKSFF | TGTGCCAGCAGCCCCAAATCTTTCTTT
NA | NA | TRBJ2-5 | TRBV28 | CASSLNQETQYF | TGTGCCAGCAGTTTAAACCAAGAGACCCAGTACTTC
NA | once | TRBJ2-1 | TRBV10-3 | CAISERNNEQFF | TGTGCCATCAGTGAGAGGAACAATGAGCAGTTCTTC
NA | once | TRBJ2-6 | TRBV6-4 | CASSKTVSSGANVLTF | TGTGCCAGCAGCAAGACAGTCAGCTCTGGGGCCAACGTCCTGACTTTC
TRBD2 | NA | TRBJ2-5 | TRBV28 | CASRVTSGVETQYF | TGTGCCAGCAGGGTGACTAGCGGGGTGGAGACCCAGTACTTC
NA | NA | TRBJ2-5 | TRBV7-8 | CASSLAGFQETQYF | TGTGCCAGCAGCTTAGCAGGGTTCCAAGAGACCCAGTACTTC
TRBD2 | NA | TRBJ2-1 | TRBV7-2 | CASSLTRASGRYEQFF | TGTGCCAGCAGCTTAACTCGCGCTAGCGGGAGGTATGAGCAGTTCTTC
NA | NA | TRBJ2-1 | TRBV14 | CASSQDQSAGSRDEQFF | TGTGCCAGCAGCCAAGATCAGTCGGCGGGCTCCAGGGATGAGCAGTTCTTC
TRBD1 | NA | TRBJ2-7 | TRBV6-6 | CASSQRGQLSYEQYF | TGTGCCAGCAGCCAAAGGGGACAGCTGTCCTACGAGCAGTACTTC
NA | NA | TRBJ1-5 | TRBV10-3 | CAISESFAVGNQPQHF | TGTGCCATCAGTGAGTCGTTTGCAGTCGGCAATCAGCCCCAGCATTTT
NA | NA | TRBJ2-7 | TRBV7-9 | CASSFAREKQYF | TGTGCCAGCAGCTTTGCCCGGGAGAAGCAGTACTTC
NA | once | TRBJ2-7 | TRBV10-1 | CASSASGTYEQYF | TGCGCCAGCAGTGCTTCGGGGACCTACGAGCAGTACTTC
NA | NA | TRBJ2-7 | TRBV15 | CATSRAGQPYEQYF | TGTGCCACCAGCAGGGCAGGACAGCCCTACGAGCAGTACTTC
NA | NA | TRBJ2-3 | TRBV6-1 | CASIADWSTDTQYF | TGTGCCAGCATCGCGGACTGGAGCACAGATACGCAGTATTTT
NA | NA | TRBJ1-4 | TRBV21-1 | CASNGQYEKLFF | TGTGCCAGCAACGGACAGTATGAAAAACTGTTTTTT
TRBD1 | NA | TRBJ1-3 | TRBV5-1 | CASSFTGAAGNTIYF | TGCGCCAGCAGCTTCACAGGGGCGGCCGGAAACACCATATATTTT
TRBD2 | NA | TRBJ2-7 | TRBV5-1 | CASSLLPSGAYEQYF | TGCGCCAGCAGCTTGTTGCCTAGCGGAGCATACGAGCAGTACTTC
TRBD1 | NA | TRBJ2-1 | TRBV2 | CASSRPGQAPTYNEQFF | TGTGCCAGCAGTCGACCCGGACAGGCACCAACATACAATGAGCAGTTCTTC
TRBD1 | NA | TRBJ2-7 | TRBV18 | CASSPPGAGGLYEQYF | TGTGCCAGCTCACCACCGGGGGCAGGGGGCTTATACGAGCAGTACTTC
NA | NA | TRBJ2-5 | TRBV10-1 | CASSPLPGLEEETQYF | TGCGCCAGCAGCCCCCTCCCGGGACTTGAAGAAGAGACCCAGTACTTC
TRBD1 | NA | TRBJ1-5 | TRBV19 | CASRTGSNQPQHF | TGTGCCAGTAGGACAGGGAGCAATCAGCCCCAGCATTTT
TRBD2 | NA | TRBJ2-2 | TRBV5-4 | CASSYQRGNTGELFF | TGTGCCAGCAGCTACCAGCGGGGCAACACCGGGGAGCTGTTTTTT
TRBD1 | NA | TRBJ1-1 | TRBV14 | CASSLRTGPTEAFF | TGTGCCAGCAGCCTCCGGACAGGGCCCACTGAAGCTTTCTTT
NA | NA | TRBJ2-1 | TRBV28 | CASRVFGALGANEQFF | TGTGCCAGCAGGGTTTTTGGGGCCTTAGGGGCCAATGAGCAGTTCTTC
NA | NA | TRBJ2-1 | TRBV9 | CASSPWERVSSYNEQFF | TGTGCCAGCAGCCCCTGGGAGCGGGTAAGCTCCTACAATGAGCAGTTCTTC